Here is one T cell receptor beta chain with its context. This sample was taken from a study of T cells after yellow fever vaccination. TCRdb recomputed calls from the 5' RACE reads with MiXCR, one row per CDR3 protein. The sample consists of some 560,000 distinct CDR3 sequences, less than 20% of them appearing once. The CDR3 loop spans 15 amino acids. V was pared by 4 bases and J by 6 bases, with 20 bases between. Germline-derived CDR1 and CDR2 are SQVTM and ANQGSEA. The sequence derives from a man aged 18 to 30 who received the YFV17D yellow fever vaccine. This specimen was PBMCs, taken 4 to 5 days after the first yellow fever vaccination. The rearrangement joins TRBV29-1 to TRBJ2-3; perhaps TRBD2 as D (6 bases). CDR3 region: CSVVLSGRRLDTQYF. The CDR3 nucleotides are TGCAGCGTTGTGCTTAGCGGCCGACGCCTGGATACGCAGTATTTT.